The 5 T cell receptor beta chains reported below all come from one sample, sequenced in a study of blood T cell repertoires in COVID-19. TCRdb's copy holds only in-frame clones and misses some; the assay was immunoSEQ multiplex PCR. The table includes roughly 260,000 clones, about 91% detected once. Material for sequencing was peripheral blood. The source is a person under 30 with COVID-19, enrolled during active disease.

The genes are TRBV5-6 and TRBJ2-6, with TRBD2 as a possible D gene (5 bases). Germline V lookup: CDR1 SGHDT, CDR2 YYEEEE. V was cut by 0 bases and J by 0 bases, with 16 bases left in between. CDR3 length equals 19 residues. Written as DNA, the CDR3 is TGTGCCAGCAGCTTGGTGGGTTATATAGACTACTCTGGGGCCAACGTCCTGACTTTC. It yields the protein CASSLVGYIDYSGANVLTF.

The chain carries TRBV7-3 and TRBJ2-3; TRBD1 aligns across 10 bases. Per germline, CDR1 SGHTA and CDR2 FQGTGA. With 5 bases clipped from V and 3 bases from J, the junction kept 5 bases outside the gene matches. This CDR3 spans 15 amino acids. CDR3 protein: CASSQTGGVTDTQYF. The CDR3 nucleotides read TGTGCCAGCAGCCAGACAGGGGGCGTTACAGATACGCAGTATTTT.

The genes are TRBV4-2 and TRBJ2-5; TRBD1 aligns across 9 bases. Germline CDR1 LGHNA, CDR2 YNFKEQ. Trimming took 4 bases from V and 0 from J; bases not matched to a gene: 12. CDR3 length: 18 residues. CDR3 loop: CASSPGQGSYLNQETQYF. As DNA, the CDR3 is TGTGCCAGCAGCCCGGGACAGGGATCATACTTGAACCAAGAGACCCAGTACTTC.

The rearrangement joins TRBV13 to TRBJ2-7; 7 bases are shared with TRBD1. The junction had 5 bases not matched to a gene; V was cut back by 5 bases and J by 1 base. Germline lookup yields CDR1 PRHDT and CDR2 FYEKMQ (reference sequence). The CDR3 totals 14 residues. The CDR3 reads CASSAGQASYEQYF. CDR3 nucleotide sequence: TGTGCCAGCAGCGCCGGACAGGCGTCCTACGAGCAGTACTTC.

This chain joins TRBV6-5 and TRBJ1-2; D is ambiguous. The length of the CDR3 is 13 residues. Trimming took off 6 bases at V and 3 bases at J, with 11 bases between the two ends. Looked up from germline, CDR1 is MNHEY and CDR2 is SVGAGI. The CDR3 spells CASRFVYDYGYTF. The CDR3 bases are TGTGCCAGCAGATTCGTATATGACTATGGCTACACCTTC.